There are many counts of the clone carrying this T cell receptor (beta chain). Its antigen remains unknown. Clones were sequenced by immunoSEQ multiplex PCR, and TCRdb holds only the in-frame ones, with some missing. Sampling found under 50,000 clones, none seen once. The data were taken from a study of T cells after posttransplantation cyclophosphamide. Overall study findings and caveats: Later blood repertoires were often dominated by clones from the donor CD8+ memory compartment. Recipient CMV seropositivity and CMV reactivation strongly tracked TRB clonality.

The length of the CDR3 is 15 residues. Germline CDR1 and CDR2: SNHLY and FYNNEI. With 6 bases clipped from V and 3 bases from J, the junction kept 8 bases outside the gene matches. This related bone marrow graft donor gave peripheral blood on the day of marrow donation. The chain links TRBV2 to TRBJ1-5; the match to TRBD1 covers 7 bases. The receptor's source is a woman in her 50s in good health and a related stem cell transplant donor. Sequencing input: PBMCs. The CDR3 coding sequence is TGTGCCAGCAGGGATCGACAGGGACCCAATCAGCCCCAGCATTTT. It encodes CASRDRQGPNQPQHF.